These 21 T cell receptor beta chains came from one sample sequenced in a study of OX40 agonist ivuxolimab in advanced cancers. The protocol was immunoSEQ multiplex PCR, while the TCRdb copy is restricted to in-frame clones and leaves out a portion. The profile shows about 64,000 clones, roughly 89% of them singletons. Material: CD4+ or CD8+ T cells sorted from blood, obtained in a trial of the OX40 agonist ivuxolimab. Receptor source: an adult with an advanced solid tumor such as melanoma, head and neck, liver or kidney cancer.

In nucleotides, the CDR3 is TGTGCCAGCCTCCTAGCGGACGGCACAGATACGCAGTATTTT. Protein: CASLLADGTDTQYF. This rearrangement joins TRBV6-1 to TRBJ2-3; 7 nucleotides align to TRBD2. Germline values: CDR1 MNHNS, CDR2 SASEGT. The CDR3 is made up of 14 amino acids. With 8 bases clipped from V and 1 base from J, the junction kept 6 bases outside the gene matches.

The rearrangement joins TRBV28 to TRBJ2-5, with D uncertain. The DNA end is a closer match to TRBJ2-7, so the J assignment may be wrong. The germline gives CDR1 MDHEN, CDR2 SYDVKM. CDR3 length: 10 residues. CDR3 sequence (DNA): TGTGCCAGCAAGTCCTACGAGCAGTACTTC. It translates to CASKSYEQYF.

The CDR3 DNA follows: TGCGCCAGTAGGAGCCTCAGGAACACAGATACGCAGTATTTT. Translated, it gives CASRSLRNTDTQYF. The chain couples TRBV4-1 to TRBJ2-3; no clear D gene. Germline lookup yields CDR1 MGHRA and CDR2 YSYEKL. Trimming cost V 9 bases and J 2 bases, with 15 bases left between them. This CDR3 is 14 amino acids long.

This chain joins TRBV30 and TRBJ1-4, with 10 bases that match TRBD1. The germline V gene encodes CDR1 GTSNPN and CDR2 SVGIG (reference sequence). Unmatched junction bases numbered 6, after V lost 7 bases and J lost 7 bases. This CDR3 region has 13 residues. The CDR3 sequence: CASGTGEFEKLFF. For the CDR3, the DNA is TGTGCCTCCGGGACAGGGGAATTTGAAAAACTGTTTTTT.

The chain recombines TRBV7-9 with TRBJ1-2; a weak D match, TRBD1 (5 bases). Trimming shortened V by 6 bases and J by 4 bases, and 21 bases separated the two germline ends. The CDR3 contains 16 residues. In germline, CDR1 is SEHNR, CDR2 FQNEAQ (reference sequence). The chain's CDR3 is CASSIFVGGARYGYTF. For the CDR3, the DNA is TGTGCCAGCAGTATTTTCGTGGGGGGTGCCCGCTATGGCTACACCTTC.

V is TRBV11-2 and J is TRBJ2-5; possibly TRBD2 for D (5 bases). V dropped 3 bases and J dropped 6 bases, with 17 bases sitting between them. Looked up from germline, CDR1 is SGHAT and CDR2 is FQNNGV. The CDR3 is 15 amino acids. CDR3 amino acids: CASSFTDIGVQTQYF. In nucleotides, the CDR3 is TGTGCCAGCAGCTTCACAGACATCGGGGTGCAGACCCAGTACTTC.

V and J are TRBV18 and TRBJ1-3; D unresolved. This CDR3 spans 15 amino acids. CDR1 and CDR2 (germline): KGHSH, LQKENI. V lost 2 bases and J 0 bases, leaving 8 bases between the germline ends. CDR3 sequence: CASSPGLVSGNTIYF. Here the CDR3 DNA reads TGTGCCAGCTCACCAGGACTGGTCTCTGGAAACACCATATATTTT.

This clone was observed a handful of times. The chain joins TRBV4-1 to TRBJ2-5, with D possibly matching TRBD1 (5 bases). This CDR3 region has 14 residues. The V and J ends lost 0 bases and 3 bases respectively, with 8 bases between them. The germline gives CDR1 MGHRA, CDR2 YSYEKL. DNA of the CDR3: TGCGCCAGCAGCCAAGATTTCAGGGAAGAGACCCAGTACTTC. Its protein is CASSQDFREETQYF.

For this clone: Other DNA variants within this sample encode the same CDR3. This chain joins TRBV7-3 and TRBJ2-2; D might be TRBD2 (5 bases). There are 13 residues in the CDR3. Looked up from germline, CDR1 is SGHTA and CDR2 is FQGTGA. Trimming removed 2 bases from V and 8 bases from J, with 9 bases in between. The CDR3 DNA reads TGTGCCAGCAGCTTAGGACTCTCAGGGGAGCTGTTTTTT. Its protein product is CASSLGLSGELFF. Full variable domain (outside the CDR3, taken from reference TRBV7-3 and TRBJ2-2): GAGVSQTPSNKVTEKGKYVELRCDPISGHTALYWYRQSLGQGPEFLIYFQGTGAADDSGLPNDRFFAVRPEGSVSTLKIQRTERGDSAVYLCASSLGLSGELFFGEGSRLTVL.

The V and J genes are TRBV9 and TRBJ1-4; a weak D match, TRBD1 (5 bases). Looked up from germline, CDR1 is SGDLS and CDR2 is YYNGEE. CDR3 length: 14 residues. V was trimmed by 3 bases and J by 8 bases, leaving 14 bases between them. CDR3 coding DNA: TGTGCCAGCAGCGGAGGCAGGTCAGGGGAAAAACTGTTTTTT. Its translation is CASSGGRSGEKLFF.

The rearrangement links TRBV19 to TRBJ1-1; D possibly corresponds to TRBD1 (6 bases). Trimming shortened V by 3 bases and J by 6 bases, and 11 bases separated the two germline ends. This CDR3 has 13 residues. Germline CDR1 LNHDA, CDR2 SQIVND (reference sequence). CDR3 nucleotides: TGTGCCAGTAGTATGACAGGCCGATCTGAAGCTTTCTTT. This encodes CASSMTGRSEAFF. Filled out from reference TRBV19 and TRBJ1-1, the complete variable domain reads DGGITQSPKYLFRKEGQNVTLSCEQNLNHDAMYWYRQDPGQGLRLIYYSQIVNDFQKGDIAEGYSVSREKKESFPLTVTSAQKNPTAFYLCASSMTGRSEAFFGQGTRLTVV.

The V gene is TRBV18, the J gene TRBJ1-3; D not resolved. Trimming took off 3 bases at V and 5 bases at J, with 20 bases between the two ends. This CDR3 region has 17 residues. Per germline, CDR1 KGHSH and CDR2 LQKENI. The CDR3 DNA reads TGTGCCAGCTCACCCCCCTCGAAGGGTTGGAATAGAAACACCATATATTTT. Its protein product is CASSPPSKGWNRNTIYF. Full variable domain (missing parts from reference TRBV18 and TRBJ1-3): NAGVMQNPRHLVRRRGQEARLRCSPMKGHSHVYWYRQLPEEGLKFMVYLQKENIIDESGMPKERFSAEFPKEGPSILRIQQVVRGDSAAYFCASSPPSKGWNRNTIYFGEGSWLTVV.

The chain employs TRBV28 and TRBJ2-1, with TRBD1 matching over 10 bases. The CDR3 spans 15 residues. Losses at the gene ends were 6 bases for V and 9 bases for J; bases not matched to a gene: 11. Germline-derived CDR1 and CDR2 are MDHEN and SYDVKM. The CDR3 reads CASRFRDRGFGEQFF. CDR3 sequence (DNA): TGTGCCAGCAGATTCCGGGACAGGGGATTTGGTGAGCAGTTCTTC.

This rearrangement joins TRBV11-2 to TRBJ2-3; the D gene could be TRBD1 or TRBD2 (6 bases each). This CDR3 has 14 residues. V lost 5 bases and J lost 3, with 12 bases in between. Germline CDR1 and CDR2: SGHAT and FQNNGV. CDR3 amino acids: CASSQWGATDTQYF. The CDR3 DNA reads TGTGCCAGCAGCCAATGGGGGGCTACAGATACGCAGTATTTT.

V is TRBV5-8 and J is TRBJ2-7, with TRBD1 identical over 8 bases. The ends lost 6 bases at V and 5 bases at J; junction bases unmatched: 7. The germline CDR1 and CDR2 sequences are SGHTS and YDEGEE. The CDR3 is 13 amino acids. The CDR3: CASTGQGGHEQYF. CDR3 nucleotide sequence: TGTGCCAGCACCGGACAGGGCGGGCACGAGCAGTACTTC.

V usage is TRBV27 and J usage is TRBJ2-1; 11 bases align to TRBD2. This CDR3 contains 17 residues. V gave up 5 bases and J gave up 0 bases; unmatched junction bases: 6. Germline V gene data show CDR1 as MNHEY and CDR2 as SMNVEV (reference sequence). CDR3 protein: CASSGGTSGYSYNEQFF. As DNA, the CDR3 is TGTGCCAGCAGTGGCGGGACTAGCGGATACTCCTACAATGAGCAGTTCTTC.

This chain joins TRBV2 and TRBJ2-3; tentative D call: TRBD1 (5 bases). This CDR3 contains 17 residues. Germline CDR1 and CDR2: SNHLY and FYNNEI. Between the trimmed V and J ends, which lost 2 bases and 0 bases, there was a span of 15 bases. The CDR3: CASSEQDTQLSTDTQYF. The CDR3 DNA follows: TGTGCCAGCAGTGAACAGGACACCCAACTCAGCACAGATACGCAGTATTTT.

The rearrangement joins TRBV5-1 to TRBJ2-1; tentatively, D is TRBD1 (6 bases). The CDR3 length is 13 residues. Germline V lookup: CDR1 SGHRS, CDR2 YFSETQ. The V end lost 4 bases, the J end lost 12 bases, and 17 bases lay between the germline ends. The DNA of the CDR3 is TGCGCCAGCAGCACTTACAGGGAAGGAGTGCAGTTCTTC. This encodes CASSTYREGVQFF.

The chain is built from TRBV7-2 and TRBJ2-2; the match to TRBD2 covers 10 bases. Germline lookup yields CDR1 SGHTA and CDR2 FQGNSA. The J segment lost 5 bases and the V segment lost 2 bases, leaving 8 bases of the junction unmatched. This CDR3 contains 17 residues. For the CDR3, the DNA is TGTGCCAGCAGCTTATCGAGCGGGGGGGCTGCAACCGGGGAGCTGTTTTTT. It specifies CASSLSSGGAATGELFF.

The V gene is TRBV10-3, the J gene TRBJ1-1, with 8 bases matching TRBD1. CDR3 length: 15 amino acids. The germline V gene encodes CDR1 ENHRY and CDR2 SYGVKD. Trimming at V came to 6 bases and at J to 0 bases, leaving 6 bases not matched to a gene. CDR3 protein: CAIRRTGTMNTEAFF. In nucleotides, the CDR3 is TGTGCCATCAGAAGGACAGGGACCATGAACACTGAAGCTTTCTTT.

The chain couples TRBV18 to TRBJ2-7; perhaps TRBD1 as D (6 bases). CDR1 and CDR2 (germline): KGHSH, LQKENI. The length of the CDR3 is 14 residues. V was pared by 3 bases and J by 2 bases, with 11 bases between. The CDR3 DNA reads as TGTGCCAGCTCACCCCGAGGGGGAACCTACGAGCAGTACTTC. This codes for CASSPRGGTYEQYF.